This T cell receptor (beta chain) was profiled in a study of human T cells and chemical hapten exposure. Study at large: Sensitization applied 2% DPC to roughly 2 cm by roughly 2 cm of upper inner arm skin. From small differences in pooled library volume came most of the variation in per-sample TCR yields. Study results and limitations: No shift was seen in TCRs above 1 in 1000 frequency with DPC sensitization.

In its sample, this clonotype was seen many times. Its specificity is unknown. Attachment of unique molecular identifiers to individual cDNA molecules was performed in the library. TCRdb used MiXCR to reprocess the RACE reads, holding one entry per CDR3 protein. The sample lists approximately 80,000 distinct CDR3 sequences, about 9.4% seen once, with 2.5% in the top ten. Regarding time point: patch test 2, 6 weeks after DPC sensitization. Regarding treatment: therapeutic diphenylcyclopropenone sensitization with weekly scalp DPC. Germline-derived CDR1 and CDR2 are DFQATT and SNEGSKA (reference sequence). The CDR3 runs 14 residues. V gave up 3 bases and J gave up 1 base; unmatched junction bases: 3.

The chain carries TRBV20-1 and TRBJ1-2, with TRBD1 identical over 9 bases. This TCR came from a woman aged 25 to 39 with alopecia areata. Some clones in this sample may be carry-over from other donors' samples. Sequencing was performed on whole blood, taken in connection with sensitization to the hapten diphenylcyclopropenone (DPC). The CDR3 DNA is TGCAGTGCTAGGGGGACAGGGCTTAACTATGGCTACACCTTC. Amino acid sequence: CSARGTGLNYGYTF.